Shown below are 22 T cell receptor beta chains from a single sample sequenced in a study of T cells in Graves' hyperthyroidism and ophthalmopathy. TCR beta CDR3 regions were amplified from RNA. TCR CDR3 regions were first amplified by RT-PCR with HTBI primers. TCRdb reanalysed the multiplex PCR reads using MiXCR and keeps one entry per CDR3 protein. The data contain about 280,000 distinct CDR3 sequences, around 25% of them singletons. The specimen sequenced was blood. These receptor sequences come from a man in his forties with Graves' hyperthyroidism that later progressed to Graves' ophthalmopathy.

This clonotype was observed many times. A read error may be the cause here, since a much bigger clone is one base away. The V gene is TRBV28, the J gene TRBJ1-2; no reliable D call. Germline V lookup: CDR1 MDHEN, CDR2 SYDVKM. The CDR3 consists of 11 residues. V was pared by 8 bases and J by 3 bases, with 7 bases between. The CDR3 protein is CASVSDYGYTF. In DNA form, the CDR3 reads TGTGCCAGCGTGTCCGACTATGGCTACACCTTC.

This clonotype appeared many times. V and J are TRBV11-2 and TRBJ1-2; 7 positions agree with TRBD1. The CDR3 is made up of 16 amino acids. The junction had 17 bases not matched to a gene; V was cut back by 6 bases and J by 7 bases. The germline V gene has CDR1 SGHAT and CDR2 FQNNGV. The CDR3 region has the DNA TGTGCCAGCAGGGGTGGAGAGGGACAGAGCAACCCTGGCTACACCTTC. Residues: CASRGGEGQSNPGYTF.

This clonotype was recorded at least ten times. The chain carries TRBV12-3 or TRBV12-4 and TRBJ2-4, with TRBD1 matching 7 bases. V lost 5 bases, J lost 0 bases, and 4 bases stayed unmatched. CDR3 length: 15 residues. For the CDR3, the DNA is TGTGCCAGCAGTCACCAGGGGGAAGCCAAAAACATTCAGTACTTC. This encodes CASSHQGEAKNIQYF.

The rearrangement joins TRBV5-1 to TRBJ1-1; the D is unclear. The germline V gene has CDR1 SGHRS and CDR2 YFSETQ. The CDR3 covers 13 residues. V was trimmed by 4 bases and J by 2 bases, leaving 9 bases between them. The CDR3 bases are TGCGCCAGCAGCAATTACGGAAACACTGAAGCTTTCTTT. Residues: CASSNYGNTEAFF. The entire variable domain, with the rest obtained from reference TRBV5-1 and TRBJ1-1, is as follows: KAGVTQTPRYLIKTRGQQVTLSCSPISGHRSVSWYQQTPGQGLQFLFEYFSETQRNKGNFPGRFSGRQFSNSRSEMNVSTLELGDSALYLCASSNYGNTEAFFGQGTRLTVV.

This clonotype appeared many times. The rearrangement uses TRBV7-9 and TRBJ2-5, with 10 bases matching TRBD1. Germline V gives CDR1 SEHNR, CDR2 FQNEAQ (reference sequence). V lost 4 bases and J lost 4; bases outside the gene matches: 3. The CDR3 extends over 14 amino acids. CDR3 DNA: TGTGCCAGCAGCTCTGGACAGGGGGGAGAGACCCAGTACTTC. Protein: CASSSGQGGETQYF.

The chain has TRBV4-1 and TRBJ1-5; unclear D gene. V dropped 6 bases and J dropped 6 bases, with 18 bases sitting between them. The germline V gene has CDR1 MGHRA and CDR2 YSYEKL. The length of the CDR3 is 15 residues. The CDR3 sequence: CASRSLNSGIQPQHF. The CDR3, as DNA: TGCGCCAGCAGATCTTTGAACTCGGGGATTCAGCCCCAGCATTTT.

V gene TRBV12-3 or TRBV12-4 combines with J gene TRBJ2-7; TRBD1 matches at 9 bases. The CDR3 contains 16 residues. The V and J ends lost 2 bases and 4 bases, in that order; junction bases with no gene match: 9. CDR3 sequence reads: CASSLWLGQGPYEQYF. The CDR3 nucleotides read TGTGCCAGCAGTTTATGGTTGGGACAGGGACCTTACGAGCAGTACTTC.

The chain couples TRBV6-1 to TRBJ2-7; perhaps D is TRBD1 or TRBD2 (6 bases each). The CDR3 is 12 residues long. Germline V gene sequence: CDR1 MNHNS, CDR2 SASEGT. The V end lost 7 bases, the J end lost 7 bases, and 14 bases lay between the germline ends. CDR3 sequence (DNA): TGTGCCAGCACCAGCGAGGGGGGAGAGCAGTACTTC. Translation gives CASTSEGGEQYF.

This clonotype showed up many times. The chain has TRBV13 and TRBJ2-5; D might be TRBD2 (5 bases). Germline V lookup: CDR1 PRHDT, CDR2 FYEKMQ (reference sequence). V was pared by 7 bases and J by 4 bases, with 19 bases between. This CDR3 region has 15 residues. This CDR3 is CASTSAGSGRETQYF. Here the CDR3 DNA reads TGTGCCAGCACCTCGGCGGGCTCAGGACGAGAGACCCAGTACTTC.

The rearrangement joins TRBV27 to TRBJ2-5, with a weak D call TRBD1 (6 bases). This CDR3 is built from 14 residues. Germline V gene sequence: CDR1 MNHEY, CDR2 SMNVEV (reference sequence). The V and J ends lost 8 bases and 4 bases respectively, with 17 bases between them. The CDR3 loop reads CASGSSGVVETQYF. CDR3 nucleotides: TGTGCCAGCGGTTCATCAGGGGTGGTAGAGACCCAGTACTTC.

This clonotype was found many times. The rearrangement links TRBV11-3 to TRBJ2-2; D is ambiguous. The CDR3 runs 13 residues. V was trimmed by 1 base and J by 7 bases, leaving 7 bases between them. Germline CDR1 is SGHNT and CDR2 is YENEEA. The CDR3 is CASSLGGDGELFF. Written as DNA, the CDR3 is TGTGCCAGCAGCTTAGGCGGTGACGGGGAGCTGTTTTTT.

This clonotype was found many times. The chain has TRBV19 and TRBJ1-5; D ambiguous. Trimming shortened V by 6 bases and J by 6 bases, and 12 bases separated the two germline ends. The CDR3 is made up of 13 amino acids. CDR1 is LNHDA and CDR2 is SQIVND in the germline V gene (reference sequence). The CDR3 is CASSIFLSQPQHF. CDR3 bases: TGTGCCAGTAGCATCTTCTTGTCTCAGCCCCAGCATTTT.

This sequence joins TRBV14 and TRBJ2-2; D remains ambiguous. CDR1 SGHDN and CDR2 FVKESK come from the germline V gene. This CDR3 has 15 amino acids. Trimming took 1 base from V and 5 from J, leaving 11 bases between them. In DNA, the CDR3 is TGTGCCAGCAGCCAAGTGAGCTCAGGAACCGGGGAGCTGTTTTTT. It encodes CASSQVSSGTGELFF.

This clonotype was seen many times. The CDR3 does not end in the conserved phenylalanine or tryptophan, so this is likely a read error. CDR3 DNA: TGTGCCTTCCTGTCCGGGACAGACCTCGAGACCCAGTACCTC. Amino acid sequence: CAFLSGTDLETQYL. The V and J genes are TRBV2 and TRBJ2-5; 7 bases match TRBD1. The CDR3 is made up of 14 amino acids. V shed 11 bases, J shed 5 bases, and the junction held 14 bases outside the gene matches. Looked up from germline, CDR1 is SNHLY and CDR2 is FYNNEI.

There are many counts of this clonotype. The rearrangement links TRBV6-1 to TRBJ2-7; TRBD2 might be the D (6 bases). CDR1 and CDR2 from the germline V gene are MNHNS and SASEGT. The CDR3 extends over 13 amino acids. Trimming took 2 bases from V and 4 from J, leaving 9 bases between them. CDR3 residues: CASSENAGYEQYF. CDR3 nucleotide sequence: TGTGCCAGCAGTGAAAACGCGGGATACGAGCAGTACTTC.

The CDR3 region is CASSKTGIHNQPQHF. CDR3 coding DNA: TGTGCCAGCAGTAAAACAGGAATACACAATCAGCCCCAGCATTTT. This chain connects TRBV6-1 to TRBJ1-5; perhaps TRBD1 as D (5 bases). V lost 5 bases and J 3 bases, leaving 14 bases between the germline ends. The CDR3 consists of 15 residues. Germline-derived CDR1 and CDR2 are MNHNS and SASEGT.

This clonotype was seen at least ten times. This chain uses TRBV11-1 with TRBJ2-7, with 8 bases aligning to TRBD2. The CDR3 is made up of 16 amino acids. J was trimmed by 5 bases and V by 5 bases; bases with no gene match: 14. Per germline, CDR1 SGHAT and CDR2 FQDESV (reference sequence). CDR3 loop: CASSPPGAGGGHEQYF. The CDR3 DNA reads TGTGCCAGCAGCCCACCTGGGGCGGGAGGTGGCCACGAGCAGTACTTC. Based on the CDR3 plus reference TRBV11-1 and TRBJ2-7, the full variable domain is EAEVAQSPRYKITEKSQAVAFWCDPISGHATLYWYRQILGQGPELLVQFQDESVVDDSQLPKDRFSAERLKGVDSTLKIQPAELGDSAMYLCASSPPGAGGGHEQYFGPGTRLTVT.

Ten or more counts support this clonotype. This sequence joins TRBV2 and TRBJ1-6; TRBD1 matches at 8 bases. The CDR3 length is 13 residues. The germline V gene has CDR1 SNHLY and CDR2 FYNNEI. V shed 7 bases and J 8 bases; nucleotides not matched to a gene: 4. The CDR3 region has the DNA TGTGCCAGCAATCCGGGACAGGATTCACCCCTCCACTTT. Its protein is CASNPGQDSPLHF. The whole variable domain, remainder taken from reference TRBV2 and TRBJ1-6, is EPEVTQTPSHQVTQMGQEVILRCVPISNHLYFYWYRQILGQKVEFLVSFYNNEISEKSEIFDDQFSVERPDGSNFTLKIRSTKLEDSAMYFCASNPGQDSPLHFGNGTRLTVT.

This clonotype was found many times. The genes are TRBV5-1 and TRBJ1-1; D is undetermined. The ends were cut back, 1 base at V and 1 base at J, with 11 bases in the middle. This CDR3 is 15 amino acids long. CDR1 and CDR2 (germline): SGHRS, YFSETQ. The CDR3 sequence is CASSLITDTNTEAFF. The CDR3 DNA is TGCGCCAGCAGCTTGATAACAGATACGAACACTGAAGCTTTCTTT.

With regard to this clonotype: A much larger clone is a single base away; this may be a read error. This chain joins TRBV6-5 and TRBJ1-3, with D unclear. Trimming took off 2 bases at V and 0 bases at J, with 8 bases between the two ends. CDR3 length equals 15 residues. In germline, CDR1 is MNHEY, CDR2 SVGAGI. Here the CDR3 reads CASSYRRTSGNTIYF. The CDR3 nucleotides are TGTGCCAGCAGTTACCGGCGGACCTCTGGAAACACCATATATTTT.

Notes on this clonotype: This clone may be a read error of a much larger clone one base away. The chain links TRBV14 to TRBJ2-4; 9 bases map to TRBD2. Germline-derived CDR1 and CDR2 are SGHDN and FVKESK. The CDR3 sequence is 19 residues long. Trimming at V came to 3 bases and at J to 4 bases, leaving 16 bases not matched to a gene. The CDR3 loop is CASSHTPFASGKTKNIQYF. DNA for the CDR3: TGTGCCAGCAGCCACACCCCCTTCGCTAGCGGGAAAACGAAAAACATTCAGTACTTC.

This clonotype was observed at least ten times. The chain is built from TRBV6-1 and TRBJ1-5; 7 positions agree with TRBD1. The J segment lost 4 bases and the V segment lost 3 bases, leaving 6 bases of the junction unmatched. The germline gives CDR1 MNHNS, CDR2 SASEGT. The CDR3 is 15 residues long. In DNA form, the CDR3 reads TGTGCCAGCAGTGAGAGGGGGCAGAAGAATCAGCCCCAGCATTTT. Translation gives CASSERGQKNQPQHF.